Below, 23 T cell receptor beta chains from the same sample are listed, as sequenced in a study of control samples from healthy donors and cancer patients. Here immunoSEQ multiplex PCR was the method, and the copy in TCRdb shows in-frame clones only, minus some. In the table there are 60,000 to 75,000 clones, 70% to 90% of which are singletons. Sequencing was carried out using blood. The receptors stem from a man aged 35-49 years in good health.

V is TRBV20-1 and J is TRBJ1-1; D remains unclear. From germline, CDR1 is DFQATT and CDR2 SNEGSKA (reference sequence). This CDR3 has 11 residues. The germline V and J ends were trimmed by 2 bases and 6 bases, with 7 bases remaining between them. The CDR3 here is CSARIGAEAFF. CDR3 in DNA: TGCAGTGCTAGAATAGGTGCTGAAGCTTTCTTT.

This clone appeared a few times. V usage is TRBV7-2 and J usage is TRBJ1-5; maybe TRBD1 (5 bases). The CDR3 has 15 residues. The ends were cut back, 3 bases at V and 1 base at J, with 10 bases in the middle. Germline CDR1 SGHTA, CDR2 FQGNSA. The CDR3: CASSLARVSNQPQHF. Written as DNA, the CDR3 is TGTGCCAGCAGCTTGGCCAGGGTAAGCAATCAGCCCCAGCATTTT.

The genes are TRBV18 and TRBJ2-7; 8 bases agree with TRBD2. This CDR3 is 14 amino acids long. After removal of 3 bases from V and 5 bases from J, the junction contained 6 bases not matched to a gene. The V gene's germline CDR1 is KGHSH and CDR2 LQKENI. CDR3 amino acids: CASSPPAGAHEQYF. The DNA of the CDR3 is TGTGCCAGCTCACCCCCAGCGGGAGCCCACGAGCAGTACTTC.

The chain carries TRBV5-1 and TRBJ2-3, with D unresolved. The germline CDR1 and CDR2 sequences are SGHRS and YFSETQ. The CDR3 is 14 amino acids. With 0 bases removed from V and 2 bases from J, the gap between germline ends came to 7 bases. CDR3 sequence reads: CASSLASLTDTQYF. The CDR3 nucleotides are TGCGCCAGCAGCTTGGCGTCGCTCACAGATACGCAGTATTTT.

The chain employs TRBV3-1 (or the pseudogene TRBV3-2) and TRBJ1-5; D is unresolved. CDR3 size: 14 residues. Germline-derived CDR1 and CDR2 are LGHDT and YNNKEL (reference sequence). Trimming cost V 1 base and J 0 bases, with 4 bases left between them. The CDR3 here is CASSQGRSNQPQHF. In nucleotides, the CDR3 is TGTGCCAGCAGCCAAGGGCGTAGCAATCAGCCCCAGCATTTT.

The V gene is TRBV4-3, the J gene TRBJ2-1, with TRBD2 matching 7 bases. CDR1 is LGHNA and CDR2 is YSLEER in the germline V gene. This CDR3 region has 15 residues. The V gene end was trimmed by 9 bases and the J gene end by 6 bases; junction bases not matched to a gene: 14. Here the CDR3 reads CASSTGGTAFNEQFF. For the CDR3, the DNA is TGCGCCAGTTCCACCGGGGGGACCGCCTTCAATGAGCAGTTCTTC.

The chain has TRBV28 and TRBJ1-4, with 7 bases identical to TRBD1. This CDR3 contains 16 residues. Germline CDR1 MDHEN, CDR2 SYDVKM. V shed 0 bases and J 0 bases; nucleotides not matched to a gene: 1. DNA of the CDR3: TGTGCCAGCAGTTTATGGACAGGGCCAACTAATGAAAAACTGTTTTTT. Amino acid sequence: CASSLWTGPTNEKLFF.

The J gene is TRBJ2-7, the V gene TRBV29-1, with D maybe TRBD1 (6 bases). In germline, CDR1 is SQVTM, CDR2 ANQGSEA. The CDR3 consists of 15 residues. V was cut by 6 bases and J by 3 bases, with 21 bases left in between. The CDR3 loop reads CSVVKLTGTNYEQYF. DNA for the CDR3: TGCAGCGTAGTAAAACTCACCGGGACAAACTACGAGCAGTACTTC.

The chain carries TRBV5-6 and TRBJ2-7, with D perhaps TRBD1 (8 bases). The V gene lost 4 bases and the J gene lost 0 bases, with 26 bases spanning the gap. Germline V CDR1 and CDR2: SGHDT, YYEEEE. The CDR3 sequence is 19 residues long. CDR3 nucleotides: TGTGCCAGCAGCCCACCCACAGGGGGGGTCTGGGAAAGCTCCTACGAGCAGTACTTC. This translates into CASSPPTGGVWESSYEQYF. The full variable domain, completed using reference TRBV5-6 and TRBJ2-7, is DAGVTQSPTHLIKTRGQQVTLRCSPKSGHDTVSWYQQALGQGPQFIFQYYEEEERQRGNFPDRFSGHQFPNYSSELNVNALLLGDSALYLCASSPPTGGVWESSYEQYFGPGTRLTVT.

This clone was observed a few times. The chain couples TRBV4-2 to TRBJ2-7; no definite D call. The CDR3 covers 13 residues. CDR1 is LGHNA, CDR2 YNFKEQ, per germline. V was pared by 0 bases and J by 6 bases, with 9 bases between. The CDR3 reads CASSQEWQPEQYF. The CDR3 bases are TGTGCCAGCAGCCAAGAATGGCAACCCGAGCAGTACTTC.

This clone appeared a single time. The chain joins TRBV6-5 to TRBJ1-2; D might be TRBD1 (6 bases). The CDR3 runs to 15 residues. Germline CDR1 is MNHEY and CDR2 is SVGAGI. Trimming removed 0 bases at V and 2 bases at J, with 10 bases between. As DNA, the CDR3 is TGTGCCAGCAGTTACTCGAGACAGGCGAACTATGGCTACACCTTC. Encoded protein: CASSYSRQANYGYTF.

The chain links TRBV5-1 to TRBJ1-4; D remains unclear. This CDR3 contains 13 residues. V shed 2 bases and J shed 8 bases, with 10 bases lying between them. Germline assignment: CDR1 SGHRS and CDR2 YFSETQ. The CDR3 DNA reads TGCGCCAGCAGCTTCGGGATTGGGGAAAAACTGTTTTTT. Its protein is CASSFGIGEKLFF.

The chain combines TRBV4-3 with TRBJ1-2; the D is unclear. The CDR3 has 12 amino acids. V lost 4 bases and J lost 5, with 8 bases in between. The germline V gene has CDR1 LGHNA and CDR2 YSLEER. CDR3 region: CASSRVGYGYTF. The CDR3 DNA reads TGCGCCAGCAGCCGGGTAGGGTATGGCTACACCTTC.

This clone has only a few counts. CDR3 in amino acids: CASSLGVGTEAFF. For the CDR3, the DNA is TGTGCCAGCAGCTTGGGCGTGGGCACTGAAGCTTTCTTT. The chain couples TRBV7-9 to TRBJ1-1; D is uncertain. The CDR3 extends over 13 amino acids. Trimming shortened V by 3 bases and J by 4 bases, and 9 bases separated the two germline ends. Germline V gene data show CDR1 as SEHNR and CDR2 as FQNEAQ (reference sequence).

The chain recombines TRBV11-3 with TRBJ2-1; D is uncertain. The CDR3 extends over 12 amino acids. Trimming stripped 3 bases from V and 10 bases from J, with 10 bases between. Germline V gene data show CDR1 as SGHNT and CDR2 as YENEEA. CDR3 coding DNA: TGTGCCAGCAGCTTCCTATACGTCGAGCAGTTCTTC. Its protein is CASSFLYVEQFF.

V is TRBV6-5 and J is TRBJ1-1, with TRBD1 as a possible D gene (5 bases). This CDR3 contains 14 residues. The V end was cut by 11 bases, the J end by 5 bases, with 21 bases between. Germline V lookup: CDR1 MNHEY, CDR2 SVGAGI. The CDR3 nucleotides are TGTGCCGGACGCCTACAGGCCGCCGGGACTGAAGCTTTCTTT. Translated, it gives CAGRLQAAGTEAFF.

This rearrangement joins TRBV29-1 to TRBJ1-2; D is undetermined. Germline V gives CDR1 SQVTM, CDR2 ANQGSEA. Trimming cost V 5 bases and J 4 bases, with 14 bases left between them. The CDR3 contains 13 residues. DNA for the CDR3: TGCAGCGTTTTGTCGGTTGAAGGCTATGGCTACACCTTC. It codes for CSVLSVEGYGYTF.

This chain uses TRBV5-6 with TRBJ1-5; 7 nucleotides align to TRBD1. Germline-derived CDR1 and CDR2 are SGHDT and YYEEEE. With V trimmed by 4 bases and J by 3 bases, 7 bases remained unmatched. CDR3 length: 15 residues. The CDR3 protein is CASSLGQVINQPQHF. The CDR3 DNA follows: TGTGCCAGCAGCCTTGGACAGGTGATCAATCAGCCCCAGCATTTT.

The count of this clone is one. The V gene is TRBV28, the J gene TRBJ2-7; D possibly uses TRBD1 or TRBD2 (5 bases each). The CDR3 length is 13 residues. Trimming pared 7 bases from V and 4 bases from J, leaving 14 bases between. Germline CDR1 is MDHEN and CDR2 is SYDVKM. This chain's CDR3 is CASTKRGDYEQYF. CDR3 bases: TGTGCCAGCACCAAACGAGGGGATTACGAGCAGTACTTC.

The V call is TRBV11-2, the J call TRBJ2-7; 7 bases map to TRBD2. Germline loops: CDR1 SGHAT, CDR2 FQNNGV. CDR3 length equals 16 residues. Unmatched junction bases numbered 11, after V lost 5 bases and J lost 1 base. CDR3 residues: CASSPIDWRGSYEQYF. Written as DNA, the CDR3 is TGTGCCAGCAGCCCAATCGACTGGCGGGGGTCCTACGAGCAGTACTTC.

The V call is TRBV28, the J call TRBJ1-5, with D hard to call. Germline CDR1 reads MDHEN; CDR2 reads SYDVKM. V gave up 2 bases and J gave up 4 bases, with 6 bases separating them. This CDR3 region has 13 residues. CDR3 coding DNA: TGTGCCAGCAGTTTAATCCTAAATCAGCCCCAGCATTTT. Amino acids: CASSLILNQPQHF.

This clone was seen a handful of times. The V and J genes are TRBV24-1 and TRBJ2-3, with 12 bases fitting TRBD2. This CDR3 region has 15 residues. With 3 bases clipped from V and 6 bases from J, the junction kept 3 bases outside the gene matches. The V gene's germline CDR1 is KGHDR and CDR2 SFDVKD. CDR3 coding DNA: TGTGCCACCAGTGATCCGGGACTAGCGGGCGATACGCAGTATTTT. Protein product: CATSDPGLAGDTQYF.

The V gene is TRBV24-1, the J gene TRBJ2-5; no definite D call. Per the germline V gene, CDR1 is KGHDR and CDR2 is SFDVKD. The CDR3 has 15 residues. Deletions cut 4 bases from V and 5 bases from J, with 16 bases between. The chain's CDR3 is CATSDFGRQVETQYF. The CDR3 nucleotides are TGTGCCACCAGTGACTTTGGGCGACAAGTTGAGACCCAGTACTTC.